The rows below give T cell receptor beta chains drawn from one sample of a study of CD8 T cells in acute hepatitis C reinfection. Measured with immunoSEQ multiplex PCR; TCRdb has only the in-frame clones, and not every one. The sample holds over 35,000 clones, more than 75% seen once. Sequenced: naive CD8+ T cells from PBMCs. These receptors came from a man in his thirties or forties with chronic hepatitis C. The CDR3 runs from the conserved cysteine through the conserved F or W. The order of the fields is V gene, D gene, J gene, clone size, CDR3 protein, CDR3 DNA. The D gene is left open where the match is weak. A row's size may be missing; if present it is once, few, many or a size class.

>TRBV11-2|NA|TRBJ2-1|NA
CASSLIADEQFF
TGTGCCAGCAGTCTCATAGCTGATGAGCAGTTCTTC
>TRBV30|TRBD2|TRBJ2-1|NA
CAWETGLAGFNEQFF
TGTGCCTGGGAAACGGGACTAGCGGGATTTAATGAGCAGTTCTTC
>TRBV19|NA|TRBJ2-7|NA
CASSIQGSYEQYF
TGTGCCAGTAGTATTCAGGGGTCCTACGAGCAGTACTTC
>TRBV6-6|TRBD1|TRBJ2-5|once
CASSYFEGAGETQYF
TGTGCCAGCAGTTACTTCGAGGGGGCAGGGGAGACCCAGTACTTC
>TRBV2|TRBD2|TRBJ2-1|NA
CASTPGLAKYNEQFF
TGTGCCAGCACGCCGGGACTAGCGAAATACAATGAGCAGTTCTTC
>TRBV6-5|TRBD1|TRBJ2-5|NA
CASSSGRDREQETQYF
TGTGCCAGCAGTTCTGGGCGGGACAGGGAACAAGAGACCCAGTACTTC
>TRBV19|NA|TRBJ1-2|NA
CASTGGGGRPGYTF
TGTGCCAGTACCGGTGGGGGGGGTCGGCCTGGCTACACCTTC
>TRBV28|NA|TRBJ2-5|NA
CASSIIRLQETQYF
TGTGCCAGCAGCATAATACGGCTCCAAGAGACCCAGTACTTC
>TRBV4-1|NA|TRBJ2-2|NA
CASSQDTNTGELFF
TGCGCCAGCAGCCAAGACACGAACACCGGGGAGCTGTTTTTT
>TRBV2|TRBD1|TRBJ1-2|NA
CASLGGQGDYGYTF
TGTGCCAGCCTGGGAGGACAGGGTGACTATGGCTACACCTTC
>TRBV19|NA|TRBJ1-1|NA
CASIGPLNTEAFF
TGTGCCAGTATAGGGCCCCTAAACACTGAAGCTTTCTTT
>TRBV27|NA|TRBJ1-5|few
CASMGRGQPQHF
TGTGCCAGCATGGGAAGGGGTCAGCCCCAGCATTTT